The 9 T cell receptor beta chains below were found in one sample sequenced in a study of cytomegalovirus exposure and HLA in healthy donors. Amplification used 60 Vbeta primers and 13 Jbeta primers. Repertoires were generated with immunoSEQ multiplex PCR, while TCRdb's copy carries only in-frame clones and drops some. This sample has about 77,000 clones, with roughly four fifths found just once. Sequenced: PBMCs. All receptors derive from a man aged 40-49 years in good health and CMV-seronegative.

This clone was seen a single time. The V call is TRBV5-1, the J call TRBJ2-5, with 7 bases identical to TRBD1. The V gene end was trimmed by 4 bases and the J gene end by 1 base; junction bases not matched to a gene: 4. Germline lookup yields CDR1 SGHRS and CDR2 YFSETQ. This CDR3 spans 14 amino acids. CDR3 region: CASSGTGAQETQYF. CDR3 nucleotides: TGCGCCAGCAGCGGAACAGGGGCCCAAGAGACCCAGTACTTC. Full variable domain (remainder filled in from reference TRBV5-1 and TRBJ2-5): KAGVTQTPRYLIKTRGQQVTLSCSPISGHRSVSWYQQTPGQGLQFLFEYFSETQRNKGNFPGRFSGRQFSNSRSEMNVSTLELGDSALYLCASSGTGAQETQYFGPGTRLLVL.

This chain connects TRBV7-3 to TRBJ2-5; maybe TRBD1 (6 bases). This CDR3 contains 15 residues. Germline assignment: CDR1 SGHTA and CDR2 FQGTGA. The V gene lost 2 bases and the J gene lost 4 bases, with 14 bases spanning the gap. The CDR3 bases are TGTGCCAGCAGCTTAGATAGGGGGAAAGGAGAGACCCAGTACTTC. This codes for CASSLDRGKGETQYF.

The V and J genes are TRBV28 and TRBJ1-2; 9 positions agree with TRBD1. The CDR3 length is 16 residues. The germline CDR1 and CDR2 sequences are MDHEN and SYDVKM. Losses at the gene ends were 4 bases for V and 2 bases for J; bases not matched to a gene: 8. The CDR3 coding sequence is TGTGCCAGCAGTTCCCCCTGGACAGGGGCCAACTATGGCTACACCTTC. It codes for CASSSPWTGANYGYTF.

V usage is TRBV6-6 and J usage is TRBJ1-1; possible D gene TRBD1, 5 bases. The V end was cut by 2 bases, the J end by 4 bases, with 8 bases between. Per germline, CDR1 MNHNY and CDR2 SVGAGI (reference sequence). The CDR3 runs to 13 residues. The CDR3: CASSYVGVTEAFF. DNA of the CDR3: TGTGCCAGCAGTTACGTAGGGGTCACTGAAGCTTTCTTT.

The chain employs TRBV13 and TRBJ1-4; D not resolved. The germline V gene encodes CDR1 PRHDT and CDR2 FYEKMQ (reference sequence). There are 12 residues in the CDR3. V lost 5 bases and J lost 7, with 8 bases in between. The CDR3 DNA is TGTGCCAGCAGCCCCTACGGTGAAAAACTGTTTTTT. Its translation is CASSPYGEKLFF.

This chain joins TRBV29-1 and TRBJ2-7; 7 nucleotides align to TRBD1. The V gene end was trimmed by 6 bases and the J gene end by 3 bases; junction bases not matched to a gene: 8. CDR1 and CDR2 (germline): SQVTM, ANQGSEA. The CDR3 has 13 residues. CDR3 coding DNA: TGCAGCGTACAGACAGGGTCGCGCTACGAGCAGTACTTC. Its protein product is CSVQTGSRYEQYF.

The chain carries TRBV2 and TRBJ1-2, with D perhaps TRBD1 (6 bases). The CDR3 contains 13 residues. Per the germline V gene, CDR1 is SNHLY and CDR2 is FYNNEI. Trimming took off 9 bases at V and 4 bases at J, with 15 bases between the two ends. The CDR3 loop is CARTLGGAYGYTF. CDR3 DNA sequence: TGTGCCAGAACCCTCGGGGGGGCCTATGGCTACACCTTC.

The chain employs TRBV15 and TRBJ1-5, with 9 bases lining up with TRBD1. The germline CDR1 and CDR2 sequences are LNHNV and YYDKDF (reference sequence). Trimming cost V 5 bases and J 2 bases; bases outside gene matches: 4. CDR3 length: 15 residues. In DNA, the CDR3 is TGTGCCACCAGCGGGGGGGACAGGGGCAATCAGCCCCAGCATTTT. Amino acids: CATSGGDRGNQPQHF.

This clone appeared a few times. The same CDR3 arises from other DNA sequences in this sample as well. The chain recombines TRBV10-3 with TRBJ2-3; D remains ambiguous. Germline CDR1 reads ENHRY; CDR2 reads SYGVKD. This CDR3 has 11 residues. V was trimmed by 4 bases and J by 6 bases, leaving 5 bases between them. The CDR3 spells CAISVLDTQYF. The CDR3 bases are TGTGCCATCAGTGTCTTGGATACGCAGTATTTT.